This passage covers 26 T cell receptor beta chains from one sample sequenced in a study of blood T cell repertoires in COVID-19. Measured with immunoSEQ multiplex PCR; TCRdb has only the in-frame clones, and not every one. This table has under 350,000 clones, 65% to 90% appearing once. Sample: PBMCs or T cells enriched from blood (not recorded which). The receptors derive from a middle-aged woman with acute COVID-19.

The gene calls are TRBV4-1 and TRBJ1-3; D may be TRBD1 (5 bases). Looked up from germline, CDR1 is MGHRA and CDR2 is YSYEKL. The CDR3 sequence is 17 residues long. Trimming left V 5 bases short and J 0 bases short, with 17 bases between. The CDR3 DNA reads as TGCGCCAGCAGCAAAAGTGCGGCCAGGGACTCTGGAAACACCATATATTTT. Translated: CASSKSAARDSGNTIYF.

A word on this clone: This CDR3 is also generated by other DNA sequences in the sample. CDR3 nucleotide sequence: TGCAGCGTTGAAAGACAGAGGAACACTGAAGCTTTCTTT. Translation gives CSVERQRNTEAFF. J is TRBJ1-1 and V is TRBV29-1; tentatively, D is TRBD1 (5 bases). V was shortened by 2 bases and J by 1 base, with 8 bases between the two germline ends. Germline V gene lookup returns CDR1 SQVTM and CDR2 ANQGSEA. This CDR3 contains 13 residues.

The rearrangement links TRBV29-1 to TRBJ2-1; TRBD1 matches 7 bases. Germline V lookup: CDR1 SQVTM, CDR2 ANQGSEA. V lost 4 bases and J lost 3; bases outside the gene matches: 6. This CDR3 comprises 14 residues. The CDR3 loop is CSVGKGAYYNEQFF. As DNA, the CDR3 is TGCAGCGTTGGGAAGGGGGCCTACTACAATGAGCAGTTCTTC.

The chain combines TRBV7-9 with TRBJ1-6; 7 positions agree with TRBD1. V trimming: 3 bases; J trimming: 9 bases; junction bases outside the gene matches: 8. The germline V gene encodes CDR1 SEHNR and CDR2 FQNEAQ (reference sequence). The CDR3 runs to 15 residues. CDR3 sequence reads: CASSFGQGVISPLHF. The CDR3 DNA sequence: TGTGCCAGCAGCTTTGGGCAGGGGGTAATTTCACCCCTCCACTTT.

This clone was counted a single time. Other DNA variants within this sample encode the same CDR3. The chain combines TRBV10-3 with TRBJ2-7; TRBD1 matches at 9 bases. V trimming: 4 bases; J trimming: 3 bases; junction bases outside the gene matches: 7. The CDR3 sequence is 15 residues long. Germline V gives CDR1 ENHRY, CDR2 SYGVKD. CDR3 coding DNA: TGTGCCATCAGTGGGGGGACAGGGATTAACTACGAGCAGTACTTC. This codes for CAISGGTGINYEQYF.

This clone showed up just once. The rearrangement uses TRBV7-9 and TRBJ2-7, with a tentative D call TRBD1 (6 bases). V was clipped by 3 bases and J by 2 bases, with 11 bases between them. The CDR3 covers 14 residues. CDR1 and CDR2 (germline): SEHNR, FQNEAQ (reference sequence). The CDR3 nucleotides read TGTGCCAGCAGCTTCCGGACAGCCCCCTACGAGCAGTACTTC. This encodes CASSFRTAPYEQYF.

V is TRBV12-3 or TRBV12-4 and J is TRBJ1-1; D call uncertain. This CDR3 region has 13 residues. V shed 2 bases and J shed 8 bases, with 12 bases lying between them. The CDR3 spells CASSLFPTVEAFF. The CDR3 region has the DNA TGTGCCAGCAGTTTATTTCCCACAGTCGAAGCTTTCTTT.

The rearrangement joins TRBV4-2 to TRBJ2-7, with D maybe TRBD2 (5 bases). Germline assignment: CDR1 LGHNA and CDR2 YNFKEQ. Trimming stripped 5 bases from V and 0 bases from J, with 20 bases between. CDR3 size: 17 residues. The CDR3 is CASSEGRMGGSSYEQYF. The CDR3 DNA reads as TGTGCCAGCAGCGAAGGGAGAATGGGTGGGAGCTCCTACGAGCAGTACTTC.

The chain employs TRBV6-2 or TRBV6-3 and TRBJ2-5, with a tentative D call TRBD2 (6 bases). Germline loops: CDR1 MNHEY, CDR2 SVGEGT. Trimming shortened V by 2 bases and J by 2 bases, and 15 bases separated the two germline ends. CDR3 size: 16 residues. CDR3 bases: TGTGCCAGCAGTTACCGGGTCTGGGCGGGACAAGAGACCCAGTACTTC. Its translation is CASSYRVWAGQETQYF.

The chain recombines TRBV4-2 with TRBJ1-3; D unresolved. In germline, CDR1 is LGHNA, CDR2 YNFKEQ. The CDR3 extends over 12 amino acids. Trimming cost V 4 bases and J 2 bases, with 3 bases left between them. This chain's CDR3 is CASSPAGNTIYF. The CDR3, as DNA: TGTGCCAGCAGCCCAGCTGGAAACACCATATATTTT.

V is TRBV5-1 and J is TRBJ2-2; 7 bases align to TRBD1. Germline V gene sequence: CDR1 SGHRS, CDR2 YFSETQ. Unmatched junction bases numbered 4, after V lost 0 bases and J lost 5 bases. This CDR3 comprises 15 residues. In DNA form, the CDR3 reads TGCGCCAGCAGCTTGGGACAGGGCGGGACCGGGGAGCTGTTTTTT. The encoded protein is CASSLGQGGTGELFF.

The V call is TRBV6-1, the J call TRBJ2-7; TRBD1 matches 9 bases. The trim removed 3 bases at V and 3 bases at J, leaving 6 bases unmatched. There are 15 residues in the CDR3. Germline loops: CDR1 MNHNS, CDR2 SASEGT. CDR3 residues: CASSDPGQGRYEQYF. The CDR3 nucleotides read TGTGCCAGCAGTGATCCGGGACAGGGCCGCTACGAGCAGTACTTC.

The CDR3 spells CASSGQGGEMAKNIQYF. DNA of the CDR3: TGTGCCAGCAGTGGCCAGGGAGGTGAAATGGCCAAAAACATTCAGTACTTC. This chain uses TRBV6-1 with TRBJ2-4; tentatively, D is TRBD2 (6 bases). The CDR3 is made up of 17 amino acids. The V gene lost 4 bases and the J gene lost 1 base, with 17 bases spanning the gap. The germline V gene has CDR1 MNHNS and CDR2 SASEGT.

This chain links TRBV2 with TRBJ2-6, with 9 bases identical to TRBD1. This CDR3 is built from 15 residues. Per germline, CDR1 SNHLY and CDR2 FYNNEI. J lost 2 bases, V lost 5 bases, and 1 base had no gene match. The CDR3 DNA reads as TGTGCCAGCAGTACAGGGGGCGCTGGGGCCAACGTCCTGACTTTC. Its protein product is CASSTGGAGANVLTF. Using reference TRBV2 and TRBJ2-6 for the parts outside the CDR3, the full variable domain is EPEVTQTPSHQVTQMGQEVILRCVPISNHLYFYWYRQILGQKVEFLVSFYNNEISEKSEIFDDQFSVERPDGSNFTLKIRSTKLEDSAMYFCASSTGGAGANVLTFGAGSRLTVL.

This clone has only a few counts. The DNA for the CDR3 is TGTGCCAGCAGCAGGTCGAATCAGCCCCAGCATTTT. Amino acids: CASSRSNQPQHF. The chain carries TRBV28 and TRBJ1-5; D not resolved. Germline-derived CDR1 and CDR2 are MDHEN and SYDVKM. The CDR3 runs to 12 residues. The ends were cut back, 6 bases at V and 4 bases at J, with 7 bases in the middle.

The rearrangement uses TRBV11-3 and TRBJ2-4; maybe TRBD1 (7 bases). The V end was cut by 5 bases, the J end by 0 bases, with 11 bases between. In germline, CDR1 is SGHNT, CDR2 YENEEA. The CDR3 consists of 15 residues. The CDR3: CASSQGGLAKNIQYF. CDR3 bases: TGTGCCAGCAGCCAGGGGGGTTTAGCCAAAAACATTCAGTACTTC.

V and J are TRBV19 and TRBJ2-7, with 7 bases lining up with TRBD2. Unmatched junction bases numbered 11, after V lost 5 bases and J lost 4 bases. Germline V gene lookup returns CDR1 LNHDA and CDR2 SQIVND (reference sequence). The CDR3 contains 15 residues. The CDR3 loop is CASSASSSGGYEQYF. Written as DNA, the CDR3 is TGTGCCAGTAGTGCCTCTAGCTCCGGGGGGTACGAGCAGTACTTC.

Only a few counts were recorded for this clone. J is TRBJ2-7 and V is TRBV21-1; the DNA was not used to check the table's D call, TRBD2. TRBV21-1 is noted as a pseudogene. The CDR3 totals 12 residues. The CDR3 region has the DNA TGTGCCAGCAGCACAGGGGAGGGCGAGCAGTACTTC. Translated: CASSTGEGEQYF.

V is TRBV13 and J is TRBJ1-6, with D perhaps TRBD1 (5 bases). The V and J ends lost 5 bases and 7 bases respectively, with 18 bases between them. Germline lookup yields CDR1 PRHDT and CDR2 FYEKMQ (reference sequence). The CDR3 runs 16 residues. The DNA of the CDR3 is TGTGCCAGCAGCCTCGACTGGGGAAGGGGCAATTCACCCCTCCACTTT. This encodes CASSLDWGRGNSPLHF.

The gene calls are TRBV7-2 and TRBJ1-1, with TRBD1 matching 9 bases. There are 13 residues in the CDR3. Trimming cost V 4 bases and J 8 bases; bases outside gene matches: 5. CDR1 is SGHTA, CDR2 FQGNSA, per germline. CDR3 amino acids: CASSYRDRAEAFF. The CDR3 coding sequence is TGTGCCAGCAGCTACCGGGACAGGGCCGAAGCTTTCTTT.

The J gene is TRBJ1-5, the V gene TRBV4-3, with TRBD1 matching over 7 bases. V was clipped by 5 bases and J by 7 bases; unmatched bases: 11. The germline V gene has CDR1 LGHNA and CDR2 YSLEER. The CDR3 has 15 amino acids. The DNA for the CDR3 is TGCGCCAGCAGCGCCGGAGGGGGCCGTGGACAGCCCCAGCATTTT. Its protein is CASSAGGGRGQPQHF.

V gene TRBV9 combines with J gene TRBJ1-2; D is ambiguous. The germline V gene encodes CDR1 SGDLS and CDR2 YYNGEE. The CDR3 has 15 amino acids. V was cut by 1 base and J by 5 bases, with 15 bases left in between. CDR3 in DNA: TGTGCCAGCAGCGTAATAGCCGGGAGTCTATATGGCTACACCTTC. Translation: CASSVIAGSLYGYTF.

The chain couples TRBV18 to TRBJ1-3; TRBD1 is a possible D gene (6 bases). This CDR3 is built from 15 residues. The V end lost 8 bases, the J end lost 0 bases, and 14 bases lay between the germline ends. CDR1 is KGHSH and CDR2 is LQKENI in the germline V gene. The CDR3 DNA is TGTGCCAGCGCTATCGACAGGAGCTCTGGAAACACCATATATTTT. This sequence encodes CASAIDRSSGNTIYF.

The rearrangement links TRBV7-9 to TRBJ1-1; 10 bases align to TRBD1. This CDR3 comprises 15 residues. Trimming cost V 6 bases and J 3 bases; bases outside gene matches: 7. Per germline, CDR1 SEHNR and CDR2 FQNEAQ (reference sequence). CDR3 residues: CASRPGTGVHTEAFF. CDR3 coding DNA: TGTGCCAGCAGACCTGGGACAGGGGTTCACACTGAAGCTTTCTTT.

The genes are TRBV27 and TRBJ1-5; no definite D call. The germline gives CDR1 MNHEY, CDR2 SMNVEV (reference sequence). This CDR3 has 12 amino acids. Trimming left V 10 bases short and J 3 bases short, with 10 bases between. CDR3 sequence (DNA): TGTGCCACCGGGGTGGACAATCAGCCCCAGCATTTT. This encodes CATGVDNQPQHF.

V is TRBV2 and J is TRBJ2-5, with D hard to call. The CDR3 runs to 11 residues. V lost 7 bases and J 5 bases, leaving 8 bases between the germline ends. From germline, CDR1 is SNHLY and CDR2 FYNNEI. CDR3 DNA sequence: TGTGCCAGCACGGTTGAGGAGACCCAGTACTTC. Its protein is CASTVEETQYF.